Each of the 26 T cell receptor beta chains below was sequenced from the same sample in a study of cytomegalovirus exposure and HLA in healthy donors. 13 Jbeta primers and 60 Vbeta primers were used for the PCR. Produced via immunoSEQ multiplex PCR; TCRdb's table is partial and in-frame only. The data contain about 100,000 clones, 79% of them singletons. The material sequenced was PBMCs. The receptors derive from a female donor in good health and CMV-seropositive.

This clone appeared a few times. J is TRBJ1-2 and V is TRBV30, with 7 bases matching TRBD1. Trimming cost V 3 bases and J 9 bases; bases outside gene matches: 7. The CDR3 sequence is 12 residues long. Per the germline V gene, CDR1 is GTSNPN and CDR2 is SVGIG (reference sequence). In nucleotides, the CDR3 is TGTGCCTGGAGAGAGGGGGCTGGTAGCTACACCTTC. Its translation: CAWREGAGSYTF.

The chain couples TRBV5-1 to TRBJ2-7, with D possibly being TRBD2 (6 bases). Trimming removed 7 bases from V and 7 bases from J, with 21 bases in between. Germline V lookup: CDR1 SGHRS, CDR2 YFSETQ. This CDR3 comprises 14 residues. The DNA for the CDR3 is TGCGCCAGCCAGGTTCGGGCTAGCGCGGGGGAGCAGTACTTC. Protein product: CASQVRASAGEQYF. Complete variable domain (other parts from reference TRBV5-1 and TRBJ2-7): KAGVTQTPRYLIKTRGQQVTLSCSPISGHRSVSWYQQTPGQGLQFLFEYFSETQRNKGNFPGRFSGRQFSNSRSEMNVSTLELGDSALYLCASQVRASAGEQYFGPGTRLTVT.

V and J are TRBV18 and TRBJ2-2; the D gene is possibly TRBD2 (6 bases). The length of the CDR3 is 13 residues. Germline CDR1 reads KGHSH; CDR2 reads LQKENI. The V and J ends lost 2 bases and 6 bases respectively, with 7 bases between them. The CDR3 DNA reads as TGTGCCAGCTCACCAAGCGGGCCCGGGGAGCTGTTTTTT. This sequence encodes CASSPSGPGELFF.

This chain joins TRBV7-9 and TRBJ1-1, with a weak D call TRBD1 (5 bases). This CDR3 comprises 15 residues. V lost 4 bases and J lost 4, with 16 bases in between. CDR1 SEHNR and CDR2 FQNEAQ come from the germline V gene (reference sequence). DNA of the CDR3: TGTGCCAGCAGCTCCCGCGGGGGTCGGATCACTGAAGCTTTCTTT. Protein sequence: CASSSRGGRITEAFF. The complete variable domain, with remaining parts taken from reference TRBV7-9 and TRBJ1-1, reads DTGVSQNPRHKITKRGQNVTFRCDPISEHNRLYWYRQTLGQGPEFLTYFQNEAQLEKSRLLSDRFSAERPKGSFSTLEIQRTEQGDSAMYLCASSSRGGRITEAFFGQGTRLTVV.

The chain has TRBV6-5 and TRBJ2-7, with a weak D call TRBD1 (5 bases). The germline V and J ends were trimmed by 7 bases and 2 bases, with 15 bases remaining between them. The germline V gene has CDR1 MNHEY and CDR2 SVGAGI. This CDR3 region has 14 residues. Here the CDR3 reads CASIYGRDPYEQYF. The CDR3 DNA follows: TGTGCCAGCATCTACGGCAGGGATCCCTACGAGCAGTACTTC.

This chain uses TRBV5-1 with TRBJ2-7, with D perhaps TRBD2 (5 bases). Trimming stripped 2 bases from V and 0 bases from J, with 15 bases between. Looked up from germline, CDR1 is SGHRS and CDR2 is YFSETQ. The CDR3 loop spans 16 amino acids. DNA of the CDR3: TGCGCCAGCAGCTTCTCCGGTAGCGCGAGCTCCTACGAGCAGTACTTC. Translating it yields CASSFSGSASSYEQYF. Full variable domain (missing parts from reference TRBV5-1 and TRBJ2-7): KAGVTQTPRYLIKTRGQQVTLSCSPISGHRSVSWYQQTPGQGLQFLFEYFSETQRNKGNFPGRFSGRQFSNSRSEMNVSTLELGDSALYLCASSFSGSASSYEQYFGPGTRLTVT.

This clone was detected only once. V gene TRBV2 combines with J gene TRBJ1-1; perhaps TRBD1 as D (5 bases). The CDR3 totals 15 residues. CDR1 is SNHLY and CDR2 is FYNNEI in the germline V gene. V shed 6 bases and J shed 3 bases, with 17 bases lying between them. DNA for the CDR3: TGTGCCAGCAGCCCCCTGCCAGGGTGGGACACTGAAGCTTTCTTT. Translation gives CASSPLPGWDTEAFF.

V usage is TRBV19 and J usage is TRBJ2-5, with TRBD1 identical over 7 bases. V was clipped by 5 bases and J by 5 bases; unmatched bases: 11. CDR1 is LNHDA, CDR2 SQIVND, per germline (reference sequence). The CDR3 totals 15 residues. The CDR3 sequence is CASSPTGVVGETQYF. The CDR3, as DNA: TGTGCCAGTAGTCCTACAGGGGTTGTTGGGGAGACCCAGTACTTC. The variable domain in full, with the rest retrieved from reference TRBV19 and TRBJ2-5, is DGGITQSPKYLFRKEGQNVTLSCEQNLNHDAMYWYRQDPGQGLRLIYYSQIVNDFQKGDIAEGYSVSREKKESFPLTVTSAQKNPTAFYLCASSPTGVVGETQYFGPGTRLLVL.

On this clone: The junction departs from germline at one end; a sequencing error may be responsible. This chain uses TRBV7-9 with TRBJ1-2, with D uncertain. The V gene's germline CDR1 is SEHNR and CDR2 FQNEAQ (reference sequence). The CDR3 runs 15 residues. The CDR3 reads CSSSQLRVQLYGYTF. The CDR3 DNA reads TGTTCCAGCAGCCAGTTGCGGGTACAGCTCTATGGCTACACCTTC.

V is TRBV2 and J is TRBJ2-5, with a tentative D call TRBD2 (6 bases). Matching the DNA end better, TRBJ2-7 makes the J call doubtful. The V gene's germline CDR1 is SNHLY and CDR2 FYNNEI. This CDR3 is built from 15 residues. The CDR3 DNA reads as TGTGCCAGCAGTGAAGCCCTTGGTGGGGGGAACGAGCAGTACTTC. Residues: CASSEALGGGNEQYF.

This clone was recorded once. This sequence joins TRBV9 and TRBJ2-1, with 13 bases aligning to TRBD2. CDR1 and CDR2 (germline): SGDLS, YYNGEE. With V trimmed by 4 bases and J by 6 bases, 4 bases remained unmatched. The CDR3 runs 15 residues. CDR3 in DNA: TGTGCCAGCAGCCTCGGGACTAGCGGGGCCAATGAGCAGTTCTTC. Its protein is CASSLGTSGANEQFF.

The chain recombines TRBV6-5 with TRBJ2-7; 7 bases fit TRBD2. V lost 6 bases and J lost 3; bases outside the gene matches: 8. Germline values: CDR1 MNHEY, CDR2 SVGAGI. CDR3 length: 14 residues. The CDR3 is CASSPSGFLYEQYF. In DNA form, the CDR3 reads TGTGCCAGCAGCCCTAGCGGTTTTCTCTACGAGCAGTACTTC.

This clone has just a few counts. J is TRBJ2-3 and V is TRBV13; the D is unclear. CDR1 and CDR2 (germline): PRHDT, FYEKMQ (reference sequence). The CDR3 has 14 residues. V shed 3 bases and J shed 2 bases, with 9 bases lying between them. CDR3 in amino acids: CASSFKKATDTQYF. The CDR3 bases are TGTGCCAGCAGCTTCAAAAAAGCCACAGATACGCAGTATTTT.

This chain uses TRBV10-1 with TRBJ2-5; D unresolved. This CDR3 is 14 amino acids long. The germline V and J ends were trimmed by 2 bases and 1 base, with 8 bases remaining between them. Germline V gives CDR1 WNHNN, CDR2 SYGVQD (reference sequence). DNA of the CDR3: TGCGCCAGCAGTGAGGGTAACACCCAAGAGACCCAGTACTTC. Its translation is CASSEGNTQETQYF.

The gene calls are TRBV6-5 and TRBJ2-1; 10 positions match TRBD2. The CDR3 totals 15 residues. V lost 5 bases to trimming and J lost 0 bases; unmatched junction nucleotides: 1. Looked up from germline, CDR1 is MNHEY and CDR2 is SVGAGI. The CDR3 DNA reads TGTGCCAGCAGTGCTAGCGGGAGCTCCTACAATGAGCAGTTCTTC. Its translation is CASSASGSSYNEQFF.

The chain couples TRBV6-6 to TRBJ1-1; TRBD1 agrees at 10 bases. The CDR3 sequence is 16 residues long. Germline CDR1 is MNHNY and CDR2 is SVGAGI (reference sequence). The V gene end was trimmed by 6 bases and the J gene end by 5 bases; junction bases not matched to a gene: 12. The CDR3 spells CASSDSGQGRGTEAFF. DNA for the CDR3: TGTGCCAGCAGCGACTCGGGACAGGGGAGGGGGACTGAAGCTTTCTTT.

The gene calls are TRBV18 and TRBJ2-7; D is possibly TRBD1 (5 bases). Trimming took off 3 bases at V and 5 bases at J, with 14 bases between the two ends. Germline V gene data show CDR1 as KGHSH and CDR2 as LQKENI. This CDR3 is 14 amino acids long. CDR3 sequence (DNA): TGTGCCAGCTCACCTAGTTGGGGCGGCAACGAGCAGTACTTC. Its translation is CASSPSWGGNEQYF.

In its sample, this clone was seen a few times. The sample contains more than one DNA sequence encoding this CDR3. J is TRBJ2-1 and V is TRBV4-3, with 8 bases aligning to TRBD2. Germline V lookup: CDR1 LGHNA, CDR2 YSLEER. The CDR3 has 15 amino acids. The V segment lost 2 bases and the J segment 3 bases; nucleotides outside the gene matches: 3. The CDR3 spells CASSQRGGGYNEQFF. The CDR3 DNA sequence: TGCGCCAGCAGCCAACGGGGGGGAGGCTACAATGAGCAGTTCTTC.

The V and J genes are TRBV10-2 and TRBJ2-6; D unresolved. Per the germline V gene, CDR1 is WSHSY and CDR2 is SAAADI. The CDR3 has 15 amino acids. Deletions cut 3 bases from V and 2 bases from J, with 8 bases between. The CDR3 DNA reads as TGCGCCAGCAGTGATCGCACAACTGGGGCCAACGTCCTGACTTTC. It translates to CASSDRTTGANVLTF.

Remarks on this clone: The same CDR3 can be traced to other DNA sequences in this sample. The chain carries TRBV7-9 and TRBJ1-2; a weak D match, TRBD1 (5 bases). Germline CDR1 SEHNR, CDR2 FQNEAQ (reference sequence). The CDR3 extends over 12 amino acids. V shed 5 bases and J shed 4 bases, with 8 bases lying between them. The CDR3 DNA reads TGTGCCAGCAGCCCAGACAGCTATGGCTACACCTTC. Encoded protein: CASSPDSYGYTF.

The rearrangement uses TRBV2 and TRBJ2-3, with a possible D match to TRBD2 (6 bases). V lost 6 bases and J 2 bases, leaving 18 bases between the germline ends. Germline V gene lookup returns CDR1 SNHLY and CDR2 FYNNEI. The CDR3 length is 16 residues. The CDR3 DNA follows: TGTGCCAGCAGCCCCACCGGGGGTACGTTCACAGATACGCAGTATTTT. Protein sequence: CASSPTGGTFTDTQYF.

The chain employs TRBV19 and TRBJ1-4; D is possibly TRBD1 (5 bases). The CDR3 runs to 16 residues. CDR1 and CDR2 from the germline V gene are LNHDA and SQIVND (reference sequence). With 6 bases removed from V and 13 bases from J, the gap between germline ends came to 27 bases. CDR3 DNA sequence: TGTGCCAGTAGCGCTAGGGGCCGCAGCTCCTTTATTGCACTGTTTTTT. Amino acid sequence: CASSARGRSSFIALFF.

Concerning this clone: Sequence at one end of the junction differs from germline and may be a read error. The V and J genes are TRBV7-9 and TRBJ1-3; D is unresolved. CDR3 length: 12 amino acids. CDR1 SEHNR and CDR2 FQNEAQ come from the germline V gene (reference sequence). As DNA, the CDR3 is TGTTCCAGCAGCTTCACTGGAAACACCATATATTTT. It translates to CSSSFTGNTIYF.

The V call is TRBV7-8, the J call TRBJ2-7; 9 bases fit TRBD1. This CDR3 is built from 16 residues. Germline-derived CDR1 and CDR2 are SGHVS and FQNEAQ. V gave up 4 bases and J gave up 4 bases; unmatched junction bases: 11. CDR3 region: CASSSGPGQGDYEQYF. CDR3 coding DNA: TGTGCCAGCAGCTCAGGACCGGGACAGGGTGATTACGAGCAGTACTTC.

There are a few counts of this clone. The chain recombines TRBV14 with TRBJ2-7, with 10 bases fitting TRBD2. CDR1 is SGHDN and CDR2 is FVKESK in the germline V gene. The V gene end was trimmed by 4 bases and the J gene end by 4 bases; junction bases not matched to a gene: 4. CDR3 length equals 14 residues. The CDR3 DNA is TGTGCCAGCAGCCCGGGACTAGCGATTTACGAGCAGTACTTC. Translating it yields CASSPGLAIYEQYF.

The CDR3 coding sequence is TGTGCTAGTGGTTTGGTACGTACTAGCGGGAGCGTCAGGTCCTACAATGAGCAGTTCTTC. It encodes CASGLVRTSGSVRSYNEQFF. The chain is built from TRBV12-5 and TRBJ2-1; 11 bases agree with TRBD2. The V gene end was trimmed by 0 bases and the J gene end by 1 base; junction bases not matched to a gene: 11. The CDR3 totals 20 residues. Germline assignment: CDR1 LGHNT and CDR2 FRNRAP.